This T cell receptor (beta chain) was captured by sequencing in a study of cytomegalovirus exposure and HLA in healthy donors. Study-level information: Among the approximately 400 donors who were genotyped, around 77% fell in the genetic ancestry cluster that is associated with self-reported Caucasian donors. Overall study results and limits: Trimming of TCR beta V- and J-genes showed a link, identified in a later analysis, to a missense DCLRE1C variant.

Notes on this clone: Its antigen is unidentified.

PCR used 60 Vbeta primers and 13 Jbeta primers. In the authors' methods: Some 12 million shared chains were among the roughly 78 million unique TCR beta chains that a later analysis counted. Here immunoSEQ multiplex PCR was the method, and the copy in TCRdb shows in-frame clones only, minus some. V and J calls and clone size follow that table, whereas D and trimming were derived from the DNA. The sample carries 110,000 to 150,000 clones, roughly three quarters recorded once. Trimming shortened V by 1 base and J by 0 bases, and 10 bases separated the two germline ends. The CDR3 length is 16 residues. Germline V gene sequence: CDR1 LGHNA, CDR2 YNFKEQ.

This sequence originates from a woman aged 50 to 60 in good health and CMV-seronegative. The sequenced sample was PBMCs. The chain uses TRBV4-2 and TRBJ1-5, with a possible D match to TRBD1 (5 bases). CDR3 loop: CASSQVGGPSNQPQHF. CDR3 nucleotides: TGTGCCAGCAGCCAAGTGGGGGGACCTAGCAATCAGCCCCAGCATTTT.